This T cell receptor (beta chain) was documented in a study of technical replicates of blood from several donors. Libraries were prepared by immunoSEQ multiplex PCR; TCRdb keeps only in-frame clonotypes and omits some of them. The table includes 65,000 to 90,000 clones, 93% detected once. Germline CDR1 is GTSNPN and CDR2 is SVGIG (reference sequence). The CDR3 is 12 residues long. Trimming at V came to 5 bases and at J to 3 bases, leaving 1 base not matched to a gene. The J gene is TRBJ2-3, the V gene TRBV30; 8 nucleotides match TRBD1. Source material: T cells isolated from PBMCs. The source is a human donor in good health. CDR3 bases: TGTGCCTGGGACAGGGGAACAGATACGCAGTATTTT. Translation gives CAWDRGTDTQYF.